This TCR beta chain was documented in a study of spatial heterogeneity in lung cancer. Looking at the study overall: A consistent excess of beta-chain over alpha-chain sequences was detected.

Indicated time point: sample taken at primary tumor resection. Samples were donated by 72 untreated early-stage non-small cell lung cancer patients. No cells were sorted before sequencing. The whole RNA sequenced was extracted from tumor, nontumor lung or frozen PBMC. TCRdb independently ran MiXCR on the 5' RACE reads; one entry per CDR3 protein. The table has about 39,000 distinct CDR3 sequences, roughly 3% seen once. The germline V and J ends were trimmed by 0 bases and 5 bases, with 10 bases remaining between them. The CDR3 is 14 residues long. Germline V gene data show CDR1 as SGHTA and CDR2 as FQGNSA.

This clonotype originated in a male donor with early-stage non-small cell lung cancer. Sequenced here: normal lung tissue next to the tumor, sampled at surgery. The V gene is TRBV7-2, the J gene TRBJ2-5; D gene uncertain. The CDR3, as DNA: TGTGCCAGCAGCTTAGCTAAGGGCCGGGAGACCCAGTACTTC. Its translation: CASSLAKGRETQYF.